Below, 2 T cell receptor beta chains from the same sample are listed, as sequenced in a study of tumor-infiltrating lymphocytes in primary liver carcinoma (dated by TCRdb to the late 2010s). Reads for this sample came from an Illumina HiSeq 2500. Starting from 500 to 600 ng total RNA, TCRbeta-specific cDNA was produced by reverse transcription with a constant-region primer and ProtoScript II reverse transcriptase. The TCRbeta libraries were prepared through three rounds of nested multiplex PCR following a slightly modified ARM-PCR procedure. Each of the first two PCR rounds ran for approximately 10 cycles and used multiplex TRBV1-TRBV30 forward primers together with a Cbeta reverse primer. The public reads were reprocessed in TCRdb via fastp at Q25 and MiXCR, keeping in-frame beta chains. Under each unique CDR3 protein, matching rows form one entry showing the most common genes and DNA. The sample data list tens of thousands of distinct CDR3 sequences, and about 68% of these were observed just once. The top ten constitute 20% to 30% of the sample.

Without any cell sorting, total RNA and DNA were extracted together from about 20-30 mg of bulk tissue using the AllPrep DNA/RNA mini kit. Specimen: liver tumor tissue from sampling region 3. The sample's cell subset or site label, decoded: tumor region T3, left-lateral pole. The origin of the receptors is a man in his forties with primary liver carcinoma and hepatitis B virus infection.

Details on this clonotype: Lacking the conserved final phenylalanine or tryptophan, this CDR3 likely reflects a read error. The chain links TRBV13 to TRBJ2-5; D is uncertain. Germline V gene data show CDR1 as PRHDT and CDR2 as FYEKMQ (reference sequence). The CDR3 length is 13 residues. As DNA, the CDR3 is TGTGTCAGCAGCTCCGGGCTCGGGGAGACCCAGTACTAC. It encodes CVSSSGLGETQYY.

On this clonotype itself: A read error may account for a junction end that differs from germline. This chain uses TRBV6-1 with TRBJ2-7; D is possibly TRBD1 or TRBD2 (6 bases each). The CDR3 sequence is 15 residues long. Germline values: CDR1 MNHNS, CDR2 SASEGT. This CDR3 reads CVSTPRRGAILEQYF. CDR3 nucleotides: TGCGTCAGCACCCCTCGAAGGGGGGCGATACTCGAGCAGTACTTC.